The following is a TCR beta chain sequence with its context. Trimming took 4 bases from V and 7 from J; bases not matched to a gene: 2. CDR3 size: 14 residues. CDR1 and CDR2 from the germline V gene are MNHEY and SMNVEV (reference sequence). These data originate in a study of blood T cell repertoires in COVID-19. Study summary: Material from acute and convalescent COVID-19 was sourced from the United States, Italy and Spain. Nucleic acid was either cDNA or gDNA, and it came from T cells, B-cell-depleted T cells, or PBMCs.

Per the original data handling: Estimated nucleated cell counts came from reference gene primer amplification. Data came from immunoSEQ multiplex PCR; TCRdb stores just in-frame clones and leaves some out. V and J calls and clone size are copied from that table; D and trimming were computed from the DNA. The data hold around 76,000 clones, with around 88% observed a single time. The V and J genes are TRBV27 and TRBJ1-6; TRBD1 matches 9 bases. Sequenced material: peripheral blood. This sequence originates from a man aged 60-69 years with acute or convalescent COVID-19. CDR3 sequence reads: CASSSGTGNSPLHF. CDR3 coding DNA: TGTGCCAGCAGTTCCGGGACAGGGAATTCACCCCTCCACTTT.